This entry is about one T cell receptor beta chain. This record comes from a study of shared clonotypes between healthy human individuals. The method was immunoSEQ multiplex PCR; TCRdb's version includes in-frame clones alone and lacks a portion of them. In the table there are about 750,000 clones, 80% to 95% of which are singletons. Naive CD8 cells were CD45RO-negative, positively selected for CCR7, excluding terminally differentiated effector memory CD45RA+ cells. There are 17 residues in the CDR3. V was cut by 6 bases and J by 0 bases, with 18 bases left in between. Germline V gene sequence: CDR1 WSHSY, CDR2 SAAADI.

This chain links TRBV10-2 with TRBJ2-4; D remains unclear. The source of this sequence is a man in his thirties or forties in good health. Sequenced: naive CD8+ T cells sorted from blood. CDR3 protein: CASRALDRALAKNIQYF. CDR3 coding DNA: TGCGCCAGCAGGGCTTTGGATAGGGCACTAGCCAAAAACATTCAGTACTTC.